This entry features one T cell receptor beta chain sequence. This clonotype has at least ten counts. The specificity of this receptor is unknown. Per-base quality was not reported, and no clone a single base away is much larger than it. These data come from a study of T cells in Graves' hyperthyroidism and ophthalmopathy (dated by TCRdb to the late 2010s). About the investigation overall: Peripheral blood samples were taken at the time of initial diagnosis, prior to any treatment. TCR Vbeta CDR3 sequencing of fewer than 150 peripheral blood samples (roughly 41 ophthalmopathy, about 80 hyperthyroidism and roughly 17 progressor patients) is reported in the paper. Once sampling was done, hyperthyroidism patients were given methimazole at a starting dose of 30 mg daily, whereas ophthalmopathy patients were given high-dose intravenous methylprednisolone. TCR V-J signatures able to tell the groups apart were searched for in a discovery cohort of about a hundred patients, of whom over 40 had Graves' ophthalmopathy and some 60 had stable Graves' hyperthyroidism. In addition, the study compared T-cell repertoires in thyroid tissue and in blood from a handful of Graves' hyperthyroidism patients. The approximately 98 discovery patients were randomly divided into training and test sets at a 7:3 ratio. An independent validation cohort of about 20 hyperthyroidism patients and 17 patients who later progressed to ophthalmopathy tested prospective prediction of ophthalmopathy.

Graves' hyperthyroidism was defined as stable when no progression to ophthalmopathy occurred over 18 months of follow-up. Hyperthyroidism patients were aged 18 to 65 years and newly diagnosed, with disease duration of less than 2 months. Patients with uncontrolled infections, other autoimmune diseases, pregnancy or lactation were excluded. Diagnoses were based on clinical symptoms, serum thyroxine and TRAb, thyroid ultrasound and orbital computed tomography. Ficoll-Paque density gradient centrifugation was used to isolate PBMCs from about 10 ml of fresh peripheral blood. Trizol reagent was used to extract total RNA, and RNA quality was then checked on an Agilent 2100 Bioanalyzer. The TCR beta CDR3 regions were amplified from RNA transcripts. A first-round RT-PCR of the TCR CDR3 used the HTBI primer set with the Qiagen OneStep RT-PCR kit. Libraries were constructed in a second round of multiplex PCR, after which size selection and purification were carried out. Sequencing of the libraries was done on an Illumina HiSeq2000 using paired-end 100 bp reads. In the source study's methods: Raw data were processed with SOAPnuke, discarding reads with adapters, uncalled bases, mean Phred below 15, or no exact constant-primer or identifier match. High-quality paired reads were merged with COPE v1.2.5, and unique nucleotide sequences were defined as clonotypes. MiTCR v1.1 was used to align the clonotypes against IMGT TRBV, TRBD and TRBJ reference segments. The analysis included only V-J combinations with a frequency above 0.0001, which together covered around 99% of the repertoires. A TCS score was defined as the ratio between F50 (clonal expansion) and ExV (chaos), using BLOSUM62-based TCRdist between CDR3 peptides within each V-J. Welch's t-statistics and random forest reduced 500 to 550 V-J features to about 12, which were used in a naive Bayes classifier (R e1071). TCRdb passed the public sequencing reads through fastp at Q25 and MiXCR, retaining productive beta sequences. Here each entry gathers all rows of one CDR3 protein and keeps the most common genes and DNA. These V and J calls derive from TCRdb rather than the authors' analysis. This sample lists around 110,000 distinct CDR3 sequences; 15% to 20% were detected once. About 40% of the sample is held by the ten biggest clonotypes.

The full study reports these points: Blood samples also contained most of the expanded thyroid clonotypes (frequency above 0.001), which suggests that blood repertoires may reflect thyroid immune responses. Ophthalmopathy was separated from stable hyperthyroidism by a 13 V-J signature model, with about 88% sensitivity and approximately 81% specificity obtained in cross-validation and 80%/75% obtained in testing. In validation, the model predicted progression to ophthalmopathy with over 60% sensitivity and 72% to 85% specificity, a median of about 6.7 months before onset. No statistical method was used to set the sample size in advance, and investigators knew the group allocation.

The CDR3 holds 13 amino acids from the cysteine to the phenylalanine. This entry keeps only the CDR3 DNA: 39 bases, framed from base 1. V is cut by 2 bases and J by 0 bases, and the space between the germline ends is 2 bases. The receptor was isolated from a woman in her forties or fifties with Graves' hyperthyroidism. Sample: blood. This sequence uses TRBV12-3 or TRBV12-4 and TRBJ1-3; there is no confident call for the D gene. The CDR3 here reads CASSLFSGNTIYF. The nucleotide sequence is TGTGCCAGCAGTTTATTCTCTGGAAACACCATATATTTT.